This T cell receptor (beta chain) is drawn from a study of PD-1 blockade in classical Hodgkin lymphoma. Study information: The patients were dosed with nivolumab 3 mg/kg, infused intravenously every 2 weeks.

Points on this clone: Its antigen is unknown.

Overall study results and limits: Diversity in CD4+ TCRs, unlike that measured in CD8+ TCRs, had risen significantly by C4D1. Exclusion covered patients beginning nivolumab under 1 year post-ASCT.

Every one of the patients relapsed after autologous stem cell transplantation (brentuximab vedotin exposure was variable). TCRdb keeps only in-frame clones here, not all; method: immunoSEQ multiplex PCR. There are 40,000 to 50,000 clones in the sample; around 87% occur only once, and about 5.9% lies in the top ten. The sequence derives from a human donor with classical Hodgkin lymphoma. The sample here was peripheral blood mononuclear cells (PBMCs), taken before the second cycle of nivolumab.

CDR3: CASSLWDPTDTQYF. The CDR3 nucleotides read TGTGCCAGCAGTTTATGGGACCCAACAGATACGCAGTATTTT. The genes are TRBV27 and TRBJ2-3; D tentatively reads TRBD1 or TRBD2 (5 bases each). Germline V gives CDR1 MNHEY, CDR2 SMNVEV (reference sequence). This CDR3 has 14 residues. V shed 1 base and J shed 3 bases, with 8 bases lying between them.